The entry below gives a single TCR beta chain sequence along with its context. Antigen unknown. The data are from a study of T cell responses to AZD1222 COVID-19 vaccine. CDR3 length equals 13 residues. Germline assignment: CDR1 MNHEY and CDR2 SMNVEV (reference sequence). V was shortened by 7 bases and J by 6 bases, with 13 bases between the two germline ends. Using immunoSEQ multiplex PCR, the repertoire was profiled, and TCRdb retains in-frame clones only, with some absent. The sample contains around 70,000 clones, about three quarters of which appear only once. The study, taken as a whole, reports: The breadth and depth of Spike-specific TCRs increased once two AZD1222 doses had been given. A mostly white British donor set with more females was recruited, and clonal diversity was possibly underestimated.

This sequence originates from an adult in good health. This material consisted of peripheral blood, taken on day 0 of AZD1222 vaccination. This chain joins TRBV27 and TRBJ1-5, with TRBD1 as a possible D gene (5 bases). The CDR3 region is CASKIGVGQPQHF. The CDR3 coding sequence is TGTGCCAGCAAAATAGGGGTCGGTCAGCCCCAGCATTTT.